The T cell receptor (beta chain) under discussion was sequenced for a study of T-cell reconstitution after alpha-beta-depleted transplantation in children (dated by TCRdb to 2016 to 2018). Study-wide context: Using TCR repertoire profiling, the study followed T-cell immune reconstitution in a quantitative way in children after TCRalphabeta/CD19-depleted allogeneic hematopoietic cell transplantation. On the study overall, not on this receptor specifically: Over the following months the frequencies of hyperexpanded clones went down, and after one year T-cell counts and TCRbeta diversity were mostly credited to newly produced T cells. In some patients, the high TCRbeta diversity seen at day 60 was put down to recipient T cells and intrathymic progenitors that had survived conditioning. About two months after transplant, the apparently early recovery of alphabetaT-cell counts reportedly depended on just several hundred clones that had expanded rapidly and came from non-depleted graft cells.

Receptors were amplified or captured by PCR. Sequenced on an Illumina HiSeq 2500. TCR library preparation used molecular barcoding, with unique molecular identifiers applied to normalize quantification of the TCRbeta repertoire. In-frame beta chains were kept once TCRdb had trimmed the public reads at Q25 with fastp and called clones with MiXCR. A single entry per CDR3 protein holds the most common genes and DNA from its merged rows. For this sample there are around 450,000 distinct CDR3 sequences; over 40% appear just once. In total, the top ten clones hold around a quarter of the sample. Concerning this clonotype itself: What this receptor recognizes is not known. Base qualities are missing; no much larger clone stands one base away.

What this sample's treatment or condition label stands for: allogeneic hematopoietic cell transplantation with graft depleted of TCRalphabeta T cells and CD19 B cells. Transplant recipients were children who received TCRalphabeta/CD19-depleted allogeneic hematopoietic cell grafts. Here the sequenced sample was PBMCs, taken before TCRalphabeta/CD19-depleted stem cell transplant. This sequence was found in a girl aged 2 to 10 with aplastic anemia, due to receive a stem cell transplant.

This receptor has the CDR3 CASSYTNRGLAGDGELFF. The DNA is as follows: TGTGCCAGCAGTTACACTAACAGGGGACTAGCGGGAGACGGGGAGCTGTTTTTT. The rearranged segments are TRBV6-5 and TRBJ2-2, and 14 bases in between align with TRBD2. Relative to germline, V is missing 2 bases and J is missing 7 bases, with 9 bases of the junction outside any gene match. Taken from cysteine to phenylalanine, the CDR3 has 18 residues. Just CDR3 DNA is preserved here, 54 bases in frame from base 1. Via the germline V gene, CDR1 is MNHEY and CDR2 SVGAGI.